The present T cell receptor (beta chain) was sequenced within a study of cytomegalovirus exposure and HLA in healthy donors. The V gene lost 0 bases and the J gene lost 9 bases, with 5 bases spanning the gap. CDR3 size: 11 residues. Germline-derived CDR1 and CDR2 are SNHLY and FYNNEI. 60 Vbeta and 13 Jbeta primers were used in PCR. Sequenced by immunoSEQ multiplex PCR; TCRdb stores in-frame clones only, minus some. This sample has fewer than 150,000 clones, with 80% found just once. V usage is TRBV2 and J usage is TRBJ1-2; D unclear. Sequenced material: PBMCs. The clonotype originates from a man aged 30-40 years in good health. In DNA, the CDR3 is TGTGCCAGCAGTGAAGCGCGCCGCTACACCTTC. Amino acid sequence: CASSEARRYTF.